The 4 T cell receptor beta chains in this list originate from one sample, sequenced in a study of T cells in Graves' hyperthyroidism and ophthalmopathy. From RNA transcripts, TCR beta CDR3 regions were amplified. With the HTBI primer set, the TCR CDR3 went through a first round of RT-PCR. A single record per CDR3 protein comes from TCRdb applying MiXCR to the multiplex PCR reads. The data show more than 500,000 distinct CDR3 sequences, 46% seen once. The sample comprised peripheral blood or thyroid tissue (not recorded which). The receptors originated from an adult woman with Graves' disease, either hyperthyroidism or ophthalmopathy (not recorded which).

This clonotype was counted ten times or more. The CDR3 loop reads CASTGGKANTGELFF. In nucleotides, the CDR3 is TGTGCCAGCACGGGAGGCAAAGCGAACACCGGGGAGCTGTTTTTT. This chain uses TRBV5-4 with TRBJ2-2; the match to TRBD2 covers 7 bases. Germline V gene sequence: CDR1 SGHNT, CDR2 YYREEE (reference sequence). The CDR3 is made up of 15 amino acids. After removal of 6 bases from V and 0 bases from J, the junction contained 5 bases not matched to a gene.

This clonotype appeared a few times. The rearrangement uses TRBV29-1 and TRBJ2-7, with TRBD2 matching over 7 bases. The CDR3 extends over 15 amino acids. Per the germline V gene, CDR1 is SQVTM and CDR2 is ANQGSEA. V dropped 6 bases and J dropped 3; count of bases not matched to a gene: 14. The CDR3 region has the DNA TGCAGCGTGTCGACAGCACGGGACTACTACTACGAGCAGTACTTC. Encoded protein: CSVSTARDYYYEQYF.

At least ten counts were recorded for this clonotype. The genes are TRBV11-3 and TRBJ1-1; D call uncertain. Germline CDR1 and CDR2: SGHNT and YENEEA. V was trimmed by 2 bases and J by 0 bases, leaving 7 bases between them. This CDR3 is built from 14 residues. The CDR3: CASSLNSLNTEAFF. The DNA of the CDR3 is TGTGCCAGCAGCTTAAACAGTCTGAACACTGAAGCTTTCTTT.

This clonotype showed up many times. The CDR3 DNA follows: TGTGCCAGCAGCGTAGGGGCCGGGACTAGCTACTACGAGCAGTACTTC. It encodes CASSVGAGTSYYEQYF. The chain joins TRBV9 to TRBJ2-7; 9 bases are shared with TRBD2. The length of the CDR3 is 16 residues. Losses at the gene ends were 0 bases for V and 3 bases for J; bases not matched to a gene: 7. The germline V gene encodes CDR1 SGDLS and CDR2 YYNGEE.